This entry lists 13 T cell receptor beta chains sequenced from one sample in a study of CD8 T cells in ankylosing spondylitis (dated by TCRdb to about 2017). Preparation of the library involved 5' RACE. Sequenced using an Illumina HiSeq 2500. The public reads were reanalyzed by TCRdb: fastp trimming at Q25, MiXCR alignment, in-frame beta chains only. Identical CDR3 proteins give one entry, which carries the most common genes and DNA. This sample has 180,000 or so distinct CDR3 sequences in its table, and about 9.9% of those were observed once. The ten largest make up 25% to 35% of the sample. Sequencing was carried out using blood, either unsorted or a sorted T cell fraction (not recorded which). Receptor source: a male donor with ankylosing spondylitis or in good health (not recorded which).

This chain uses TRBV7-8 with TRBJ2-2; D gene unclear. CDR1 SGHVS and CDR2 FQNEAQ come from the germline V gene. V lost 1 base and J lost 5, with 8 bases in between. CDR3 length: 14 amino acids. The CDR3 loop reads CASSLGIGTGELFF. CDR3 sequence (DNA): TGTGCCAGCAGCTTAGGAATCGGGACCGGGGAGCTGTTTTTT.

This clonotype was recorded a few times. Here the CDR3 reads CASSLMASGRNTGELFF. CDR3 sequence (DNA): TGCGCCAGCAGCTTGATGGCTAGCGGGAGGAACACCGGGGAGCTGTTTTTT. The V call is TRBV5-1, the J call TRBJ2-2, with 10 bases that match TRBD2. This CDR3 has 17 residues. The germline gives CDR1 SGHRS, CDR2 YFSETQ. Germline trimming cut 1 base from V and 1 base from J; bases unmatched to any gene: 4.

Many counts were recorded for this clonotype. This sequence joins TRBV6-5 and TRBJ1-1; D unclear. Trimming left V 2 bases short and J 5 bases short, with 9 bases between. Germline assignment: CDR1 MNHEY and CDR2 SVGAGI. The CDR3 runs to 13 residues. The CDR3 spells CASSYAEKTEAFF. DNA for the CDR3: TGTGCCAGCAGTTACGCCGAAAAAACTGAAGCTTTCTTT.

This clonotype showed up many times. This chain links TRBV7-8 with TRBJ2-7; D tentatively fits TRBD1 or TRBD2 (5 bases each). V was trimmed by 1 base and J by 2 bases, leaving 18 bases between them. Germline CDR1 and CDR2: SGHVS and FQNEAQ. The CDR3 spans 17 residues. This chain's CDR3 is CASSLVPGPQKAYEQYF. Written as DNA, the CDR3 is TGTGCCAGCAGCTTAGTCCCGGGACCCCAGAAAGCCTACGAGCAGTACTTC.

The V call is TRBV3-1, the J call TRBJ2-7; D is ambiguous. V was pared by 0 bases and J by 3 bases, with 6 bases between. CDR3 size: 13 residues. The germline V gene has CDR1 LGHDT and CDR2 YNNKEL (reference sequence). CDR3 sequence: CASSQDRSYEQYF. Written as DNA, the CDR3 is TGTGCCAGCAGCCAAGACAGAAGCTACGAGCAGTACTTC.

V gene TRBV14 combines with J gene TRBJ1-1; 9 positions match TRBD1. The length of the CDR3 is 15 residues. J gave up 2 bases and V 4 bases, and 5 bases lay outside the gene matches. Germline CDR1 and CDR2: SGHDN and FVKESK. The DNA for the CDR3 is TGTGCCAGCAGCCCACTCACAGGGGGCAACACTGAAGCTTTCTTT. Its protein is CASSPLTGGNTEAFF.

Ten or more counts support this clonotype. The V and J genes are TRBV7-7 and TRBJ2-5, with unresolved D. The CDR3 has 14 residues. Trimming left V 1 base short and J 5 bases short, with 11 bases between. Looked up from germline, CDR1 is SSHAT and CDR2 is FNYEAQ (reference sequence). The CDR3: CASSLGLGRETQYF. The CDR3 nucleotides are TGTGCCAGCAGCTTAGGACTTGGTCGGGAGACCCAGTACTTC. Variable domain in full (rest from reference TRBV7-7 and TRBJ2-5): GAGVSQSPRYKVTKRGQDVTLRCDPISSHATLYWYQQALGQGPEFLTYFNYEAQPDKSGLPSDRFSAERPEGSISTLTIQRTEQRDSAMYRCASSLGLGRETQYFGPGTRLLVL.

The V gene is TRBV25-1, the J gene TRBJ1-2; D possibly corresponds to TRBD1 (5 bases). Germline V gene sequence: CDR1 MGHDK, CDR2 SYGVNS. Trimming left V 7 bases short and J 8 bases short, with 17 bases between. The length of the CDR3 is 13 residues. CDR3 amino acids: CASNRGGGTGYTF. CDR3 DNA: TGTGCCAGCAACCGTGGGGGGGGTACCGGCTACACCTTC.

At least ten counts were recorded for this clonotype. This chain links TRBV10-3 with TRBJ2-1, with 8 bases that match TRBD2. V gave up 8 bases and J gave up 5 bases; unmatched junction bases: 8. Germline CDR1 reads ENHRY; CDR2 reads SYGVKD. The CDR3 spans 14 residues. This CDR3 is CAISWREEDNEQFF. The CDR3 DNA follows: TGTGCCATCTCTTGGCGGGAGGAAGACAATGAGCAGTTCTTC.

V and J are TRBV1 and TRBJ1-5. TRBV1 is deemed a pseudogene. The CDR3 contains 16 residues. CDR3 nucleotides: TGCACCAGCAGTCAACACGGGGCCCGGAGCAATCAGCCCCAGCATTTT. It is translated as CTSSQHGARSNQPQHF.

This clonotype showed up many times. This chain joins TRBV5-1 and TRBJ2-5; D unclear. V was clipped by 2 bases and J by 5 bases, with 10 bases between them. Germline CDR1 and CDR2: SGHRS and YFSETQ. This CDR3 has 13 amino acids. CDR3 in DNA: TGCGCCAGCAGCTTCCCCGGCAGGGAGACCCAGTACTTC. This codes for CASSFPGRETQYF.

The chain joins TRBV14 to TRBJ2-1; tentatively, D is TRBD2 (6 bases). This CDR3 contains 16 residues. V lost 4 bases, J lost 0 bases, and 13 bases lay in between. Germline-derived CDR1 and CDR2 are SGHDN and FVKESK. The CDR3 reads CASSPLGGGSYNEQFF. The CDR3 DNA follows: TGTGCCAGCAGCCCTCTGGGGGGAGGCTCCTACAATGAGCAGTTCTTC.

This clonotype was recorded a few times. The rearrangement links TRBV7-9 to TRBJ2-5; tentative D call: TRBD1 (6 bases). V lost 5 bases to trimming and J lost 4 bases, with 14 bases between them. CDR3 size: 14 residues. CDR1 SEHNR and CDR2 FQNEAQ come from the germline V gene (reference sequence). The CDR3 nucleotides read TGTGCCAGCAGCCCACGACAGGCGCGAGAGACCCAGTACTTC. Protein product: CASSPRQARETQYF.